The clone carrying this T cell receptor (beta chain) was counted between two and nine times. The V end was cut by 2 bases, the J end by 11 bases, with 10 bases between. CDR3 length equals 11 residues. This entry comes from a study of T-cell reconstitution after alpha-beta-depleted transplantation in children. The TCRbeta library was prepared with unique molecular identifiers. TCRdb itself ran the PCR reads through MiXCR, one entry per CDR3 protein. The sample has about 230,000 distinct CDR3 sequences; approximately 12% are singletons. The chain carries TRBV12-3 or TRBV12-4 and TRBJ2-7; D gene uncertain. The receptor was derived from a human donor who donated a stem cell graft to a child with acute lymphoblastic leukemia. Specimen: PBMCs from the stem cell graft donor, collected from the stem cell graft. CDR3 sequence (DNA): TGTGCCAGCAGTTTATTAGGTAACAAGTACTTC. It yields the protein CASSLLGNKYF.